This TCR beta chain is from a study of PD-1 blockade in classical Hodgkin lymphoma. Whole-study findings and limits: There remain no defined causes for the repertoire differences, which possibly reflect disease activity or prior therapy. As was reported, newly diagnosed patients showed lower baseline TCR diversity than healthy donors did.

Worth noting for this clone: Its target is not known.

Regarding time point: newly diagnosed, previously untreated cHL patient sample. From thawed PBMCs, CD4+ T cells were purified using magnetic negative selection. Comparison came from newly diagnosed, untreated classical Hodgkin lymphoma PBMCs. The CDR3 extends over 13 amino acids. CDR1 and CDR2 from the germline V gene are SEHNR and FQNEAQ (reference sequence). V was cut by 0 bases and J by 6 bases, with 8 bases left in between. Clones were read by immunoSEQ multiplex PCR, and TCRdb kept only the in-frame ones, dropping some. The profile shows about 23,000 clones, 85% to 95% of them singletons. This receptor was obtained from a human donor with classical Hodgkin lymphoma. Sequencing used CD4+ T cells from blood. The chain recombines TRBV7-9 with TRBJ2-5; D is uncertain. CDR3 sequence reads: CASSLAVDKTQYF. The CDR3 DNA sequence: TGTGCCAGCAGCTTAGCTGTAGATAAGACCCAGTACTTC.